Following are 9 T cell receptor beta chains from one sample sequenced in a study of OX40 agonist ivuxolimab in advanced cancers. Assay used: immunoSEQ multiplex PCR; TCRdb lists only in-frame clones, some missing. The top ten hold roughly 3.5% of the sample, which has around 94,000 clones, more than 85% seen once. This sample comprised CD4+ or CD8+ T cells sorted from blood, obtained in a trial of the OX40 agonist ivuxolimab. These receptors all come from an adult with an advanced solid tumor such as melanoma, head and neck, liver or kidney cancer.

The chain combines TRBV19 with TRBJ1-1; D unclear. The CDR3 covers 14 residues. V gave up 3 bases and J gave up 1 base, with 9 bases separating them. From germline, CDR1 is LNHDA and CDR2 SQIVND (reference sequence). The CDR3 sequence is CASSIGSENTEAFF. CDR3 in DNA: TGTGCCAGTAGTATTGGGTCGGAGAACACTGAAGCTTTCTTT.

V usage is TRBV4-1 and J usage is TRBJ2-1; maybe TRBD2 (6 bases). The CDR3 is 17 residues long. V was shortened by 3 bases and J by 2 bases, with 17 bases between the two germline ends. Looked up from germline, CDR1 is MGHRA and CDR2 is YSYEKL. The CDR3 here is CASSHLWGDPTYNEQFF. CDR3 nucleotides: TGCGCCAGCAGCCATCTCTGGGGGGACCCCACCTACAATGAGCAGTTCTTC.

The gene calls are TRBV20-1 and TRBJ2-3, with D possibly being TRBD1 (6 bases). The CDR3 is 11 amino acids. Trimming shortened V by 8 bases and J by 5 bases, and 11 bases separated the two germline ends. Per germline, CDR1 DFQATT and CDR2 SNEGSKA (reference sequence). CDR3 protein: CSCTGQDTQYF. CDR3 bases: TGCAGTTGTACAGGGCAAGATACGCAGTATTTT.

The V and J genes are TRBV15 and TRBJ1-2, with 9 bases lining up with TRBD1. CDR3 length: 15 amino acids. The trim removed 3 bases at V and 3 bases at J, leaving 5 bases unmatched. Per the germline V gene, CDR1 is LNHNV and CDR2 is YYDKDF (reference sequence). The DNA of the CDR3 is TGTGCCACCAGCAGGGGGGACAGGGCCCACTATGGCTACACCTTC. Translating gives CATSRGDRAHYGYTF.

The J gene is TRBJ2-2, the V gene TRBV5-8; possibly TRBD1 for D (5 bases). The V gene lost 2 bases and the J gene lost 4 bases, with 9 bases spanning the gap. The CDR3 is 14 residues long. Per the germline V gene, CDR1 is SGHTS and CDR2 is YDEGEE. The chain's CDR3 is CASSFTGFTGELFF. Written as DNA, the CDR3 is TGTGCCAGCAGCTTTACAGGCTTCACCGGGGAGCTGTTTTTT.

The chain recombines TRBV6-1 with TRBJ2-1, with unresolved D. Trimming removed 2 bases at V and 4 bases at J, with 6 bases between. Germline CDR1 is MNHNS and CDR2 is SASEGT. This CDR3 has 13 residues. The CDR3 loop is CASSERKYNEQFF. The CDR3 coding sequence is TGTGCCAGCAGTGAACGGAAGTACAATGAGCAGTTCTTC.

V and J are TRBV29-1 and TRBJ2-1; 11 bases match TRBD1. After removal of 3 bases from V and 8 bases from J, the junction contained 6 bases not matched to a gene. This CDR3 contains 14 residues. Germline lookup yields CDR1 SQVTM and CDR2 ANQGSEA. CDR3 protein: CSVDRTGGFDEQFF. The CDR3 bases are TGCAGCGTTGATCGGACAGGGGGCTTCGATGAGCAGTTCTTC.

The rearrangement links TRBV4-3 to TRBJ2-7, with D possibly being TRBD2 (6 bases). In germline, CDR1 is LGHNA, CDR2 YSLEER. The CDR3 is 16 amino acids. The V end lost 0 bases, the J end lost 4 bases, and 16 bases lay between the germline ends. For the CDR3, the DNA is TGCGCCAGCAGCCAAGATACCCGGGGGTCCTCGTACGAGCAGTACTTC. This gives the protein CASSQDTRGSSYEQYF.

The chain employs TRBV5-6 and TRBJ1-2; D is unclear. Germline CDR1 is SGHDT and CDR2 is YYEEEE. The CDR3 is made up of 15 amino acids. Trimming took off 5 bases at V and 5 bases at J, with 19 bases between the two ends. In DNA form, the CDR3 reads TGTGCCAGCAGTCCTCCCCGAGTAGGTTGGTATGGCTACACCTTC. Residues: CASSPPRVGWYGYTF.